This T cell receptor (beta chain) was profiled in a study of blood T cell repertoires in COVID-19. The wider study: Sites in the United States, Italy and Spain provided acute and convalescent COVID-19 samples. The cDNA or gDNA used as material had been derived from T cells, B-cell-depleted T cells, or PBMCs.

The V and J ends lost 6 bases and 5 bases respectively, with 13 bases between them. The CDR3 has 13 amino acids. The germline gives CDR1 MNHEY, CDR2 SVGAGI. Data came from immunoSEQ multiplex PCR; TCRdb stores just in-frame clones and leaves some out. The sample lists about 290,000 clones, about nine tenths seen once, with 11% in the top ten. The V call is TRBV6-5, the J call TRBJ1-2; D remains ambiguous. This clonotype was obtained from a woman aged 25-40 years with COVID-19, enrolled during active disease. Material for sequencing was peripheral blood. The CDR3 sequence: CASRYWEAYGYTF. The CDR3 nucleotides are TGTGCCAGCAGGTATTGGGAGGCTTATGGCTACACCTTC.